The clone carrying this T cell receptor beta chain showed up just a few times. What it binds is unknown. Healthy Caucasians, and only they, were the donors. This CDR3 comprises 15 residues. The J segment lost 5 bases and the V segment lost 4 bases, leaving 2 bases of the junction unmatched. Per the germline V gene, CDR1 is SGHTA and CDR2 is FQGNSA. These data come from a study of identical twins. Study observations and caveats: Researchers caution that invariant MAIT and iNKT cells could partly confound zero-insertion analyses. Low generation probability was overrepresented in out-of-frame alpha sequences shared by twins. The study based its conclusions on cross-sectional statistical analysis and did not follow the same donors.

TCRdb reprocessed the 5' RACE reads with MiXCR, giving one entry per CDR3 protein. The repertoire holds more than 400,000 distinct CDR3 sequences, with around 15% as singletons. This sample also belongs to another study, concerning yellow fever vaccine responses in identical twins.

The chain is built from TRBV7-2 and TRBJ2-1; 13 bases are shared with TRBD2. The material sequenced was CD4+ T cells sorted from blood. This receptor was taken from a woman aged 18-29 years in good health. The CDR3 DNA reads as TGTGCCAGCAGCTCGGGACTAGCGGGACACAATGAGCAGTTCTTC. Translated, it gives CASSSGLAGHNEQFF. Complete variable domain (other parts from reference TRBV7-2 and TRBJ2-1): GAGVSQSPSNKVTEKGKDVELRCDPISGHTALYWYRQSLGQGLEFLIYFQGNSAPDKSGLPSDRFSAERTGGSVSTLTIQRTQQEDSAVYLCASSSGLAGHNEQFFGPGTRLTVL.